The source of this T cell receptor (beta chain) is a study of response to subunit inactivated influenza vaccine. In this sample, this clonotype turned up many times. Its antigen is not known. TCRdb re-called the RT-PCR reads through MiXCR, storing one row per CDR3 protein. The table lists about 520,000 distinct CDR3 sequences, 7.2% of them singletons. V shed 5 bases and J 0 bases; nucleotides not matched to a gene: 10. The CDR3 extends over 18 amino acids. Germline CDR1 and CDR2: ENHRY and SYGVKD. Findings of the study overall: The authors suggested that few new T cells are recruited per seasonal influenza vaccination.

V is TRBV10-3 and J is TRBJ2-7; 13 bases align to TRBD2. This TCR derives from a man aged 50 to 69 who received an inactivated influenza vaccine. Source: PBMCs from blood, taken less than 30 months after vaccination. CDR3 region: CAISWTSGRLGSSYEQYF. CDR3 coding DNA: TGTGCCATCAGTTGGACTAGCGGGAGATTGGGGTCCTCCTACGAGCAGTACTTC.